These 5 T cell receptor beta chains were all obtained from the same sample, sequenced in a study of beta chain features in type 1 diabetes. Points from the study as a whole: In all four CD4+ subsets, TCRB CDR3 length was significantly, moderately reduced in type 1 diabetes.

Expressed TCRB transcripts were sequenced, since all the RNA that had been isolated was reverse transcribed. The data were produced by immunoSEQ multiplex PCR, yet TCRdb's version contains in-frame clones alone and is incomplete. Of around 340,000 clones listed, approximately 10% are singletons. These TCRs' antigens remain unknown. The sequenced material came from central memory CD4+ T cells from blood. The receptors derive from a man aged 30 to 39 with type 1 diabetes.

The chain carries TRBV30 and TRBJ2-3, with D perhaps TRBD1 (7 bases). Trimming took 1 base from V and 1 from J, leaving 15 bases between them. Germline CDR1 GTSNPN, CDR2 SVGIG (reference sequence). This CDR3 comprises 16 residues. CDR3: CAWSGGNRGRTDTQYF. The CDR3 coding sequence is TGTGCCTGGAGTGGCGGGAACAGGGGCCGCACAGATACGCAGTATTTT.

J is TRBJ2-7 and V is TRBV6-1, with a tentative D call TRBD1 (6 bases). The V gene lost 6 bases and the J gene lost 4 bases, with 10 bases spanning the gap. The CDR3 is 12 residues long. The germline gives CDR1 MNHNS, CDR2 SASEGT. The CDR3 sequence: CASSGQLYEQYF. The CDR3 nucleotides read TGTGCCAGCAGCGGACAGCTATACGAGCAGTACTTC.

J is TRBJ2-4 and V is TRBV29-1, with D perhaps assigned TRBD1 or TRBD2 (5 bases each). The CDR3 spans 13 residues. Germline V lookup: CDR1 SQVTM, CDR2 ANQGSEA. The V and J ends lost 2 bases and 5 bases respectively, with 10 bases between them. The CDR3 nucleotides read TGCAGCGTTGAACCGGGACGGGAAAACATTCAGTACTTC. It is translated as CSVEPGRENIQYF.

In this sample, this clone turned up a few times. This sequence joins TRBV6-5 and TRBJ2-1; D gene uncertain. Germline V gene lookup returns CDR1 MNHEY and CDR2 SVGAGI. Trimming left V 0 bases short and J 7 bases short, with 16 bases between. The CDR3 has 16 amino acids. Here the CDR3 reads CASSYSVSPTQNEQFF. Here the CDR3 DNA reads TGTGCCAGCAGTTACTCAGTCTCCCCCACCCAGAATGAGCAGTTCTTC.

This clone was observed a handful of times. The chain links TRBV28 to TRBJ2-7; a possible D gene is TRBD1 (6 bases). V was trimmed by 3 bases and J by 2 bases, leaving 14 bases between them. This CDR3 contains 15 residues. The germline gives CDR1 MDHEN, CDR2 SYDVKM. The CDR3 nucleotides are TGTGCCAGCAGTTTTGTCGTTGGGACAACCTACGAGCAGTACTTC. Protein sequence: CASSFVVGTTYEQYF.